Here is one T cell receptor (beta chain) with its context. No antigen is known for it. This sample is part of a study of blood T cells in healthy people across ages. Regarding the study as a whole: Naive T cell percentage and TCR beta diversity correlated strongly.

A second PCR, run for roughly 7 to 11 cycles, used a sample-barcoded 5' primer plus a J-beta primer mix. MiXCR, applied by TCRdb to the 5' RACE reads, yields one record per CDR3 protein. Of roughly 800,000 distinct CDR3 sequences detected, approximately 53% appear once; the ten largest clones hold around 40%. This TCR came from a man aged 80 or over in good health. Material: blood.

The CDR3 bases are TGTGCCTGGAGTGAGTTAAGACAGGGGTTGGCCAAAAACATTCAGTACTTC. Residues: CAWSELRQGLAKNIQYF. The V and J genes are TRBV30 and TRBJ2-4; 8 bases are shared with TRBD1. Germline CDR1 is GTSNPN and CDR2 is SVGIG (reference sequence). The V segment lost 1 base and the J segment 1 base; nucleotides outside the gene matches: 9. The CDR3 length is 17 residues. The full variable domain, with the rest looked up from reference TRBV30 and TRBJ2-4, is SQTIHQWPATLVQPVGSPLSLECTVEGTSNPNLYWYRQAAGRGLQLLFYSVGIGQISSEVPQNLSASRPQDRQFILSSKKLLLSDSGFYLCAWSELRQGLAKNIQYFGAGTRLSVL.